Below, 3 T cell receptor beta chains from the same sample are listed, as sequenced in a study of T cell responses to AZD1222 COVID-19 vaccine. Some clones are missing from TCRdb's copy, which holds only in-frame ones; the method was immunoSEQ multiplex PCR. Of tens of thousands of clones listed, around 89% are singletons. The sample in question was peripheral blood, obtained on day 0 of AZD1222 vaccination. The receptors come from an adult in good health.

The chain recombines TRBV4-1 with TRBJ2-7; possibly TRBD2 for D (6 bases). CDR1 is MGHRA and CDR2 is YSYEKL in the germline V gene. The V end lost 0 bases, the J end lost 2 bases, and 14 bases lay between the germline ends. The CDR3 is 16 residues long. The CDR3 region has the DNA TGCGCCAGCAGCCAAGAAAGTGCAGCTAGCGCCTACGAGCAGTACTTC. Its translation is CASSQESAASAYEQYF.

This rearrangement joins TRBV7-2 to TRBJ2-7; perhaps TRBD2 as D (7 bases). Trimming pared 1 base from V and 2 bases from J, leaving 21 bases between. The germline V gene encodes CDR1 SGHTA and CDR2 FQGNSA. This CDR3 has 18 residues. CDR3 sequence: CASSLGVTGRGPTYEQYF. CDR3 coding DNA: TGTGCCAGCAGCTTAGGGGTAACTGGGCGGGGGCCAACCTACGAGCAGTACTTC.

The chain has TRBV28 and TRBJ2-7, with 10 bases identical to TRBD2. The J segment lost 2 bases and the V segment lost 6 bases, leaving 4 bases of the junction unmatched. From germline, CDR1 is MDHEN and CDR2 SYDVKM. This CDR3 comprises 14 residues. CDR3 region: CASSLAGETYEQYF. The CDR3 DNA reads as TGTGCCAGCAGCCTAGCGGGAGAAACCTACGAGCAGTACTTC.